A single sample is the source of the 2 T cell receptor beta chains below, sequenced in a study of beta chain features in type 1 diabetes. Study-level points and caveats: Moderate but significant shortening of TCRB CDR3s was recorded in all four CD4+ subsets from Type 1 diabetes patients.

These receptors are not linked to any known antigen. Sequenced material consisted of expressed TCRB transcripts (all of the isolated RNA was reverse transcribed). The repertoire was sequenced with immunoSEQ multiplex PCR; TCRdb's copy has only in-frame clones and lacks some. Of a few hundred thousand clones in the sample, roughly 13% were seen once. The sequenced material came from naive CD4+ T cells from blood. These receptors came from a woman between 18 and 29 years old with type 1 diabetes.

The chain joins TRBV5-4 to TRBJ2-5; weak D call: TRBD2 (6 bases). Germline loops: CDR1 SGHNT, CDR2 YYREEE (reference sequence). The V and J ends lost 4 bases and 5 bases respectively, with 18 bases between them. The CDR3 has 15 amino acids. CDR3 amino acids: CASSKPTGRGETQYF. The CDR3 DNA is TGTGCCAGCAGCAAACCGACTGGCCGGGGGGAGACCCAGTACTTC.

V and J are TRBV9 and TRBJ1-2, with a tentative D call TRBD1 (6 bases). CDR3 size: 15 residues. V was trimmed by 6 bases and J by 2 bases, leaving 17 bases between them. The germline V gene encodes CDR1 SGDLS and CDR2 YYNGEE. This CDR3 is CASTDSGGGNYGYTF. As DNA, the CDR3 is TGTGCCAGCACCGATAGTGGGGGCGGCAACTATGGCTACACCTTC. The entire variable domain, with the rest obtained from reference TRBV9 and TRBJ1-2, is as follows: DSGVTQTPKHLITATGQRVTLRCSPRSGDLSVYWYQQSLDQGLQFLIQYYNGEERAKGNILERFSAQQFPDLHSELNLSSLELGDSALYFCASTDSGGGNYGYTFGSGTRLTVV.